In its sample, the clone carrying this T cell receptor (beta chain) was seen many times. This specimen comes from a study of T-cell reconstitution after alpha-beta-depleted transplantation in children. This CDR3 has 12 amino acids. Per germline, CDR1 LGHNA and CDR2 YNFKEQ. Trimming took 0 bases from V and 7 from J, leaving 6 bases between them. Unique molecular identifiers were incorporated when the TCRbeta library was constructed. MiXCR, applied by TCRdb to the PCR reads, yields one record per CDR3 protein. The sample shows 200,000 to 250,000 distinct CDR3 sequences, roughly a tenth of them seen only once.

The origin of this receptor is a child under two years old with acute myeloid leukemia, due to receive a stem cell transplant. The material was PBMCs, obtained before TCRalphabeta/CD19-depleted stem cell transplant. The gene calls are TRBV4-2 and TRBJ2-5; D remains ambiguous. The CDR3 bases are TGTGCCAGCAGCCAAGATGGTGGGACCCAGTACTTC. Its translation is CASSQDGGTQYF.